This TCR beta chain was retrieved from a study of CD8 T cells in Susac syndrome. Background on the study: At the time their blood was drawn, patients with Susac syndrome were either therapy-naive, on corticosteroids (with some of them also receiving intravenous immunoglobulin), or on intravenous immunoglobulin alone.

Reverse transcription of about 0.5 to 1 ug RNA used random hexamers. TCRdb re-analysed the immunoSEQ multiplex PCR reads in MiXCR, keeping a single row per CDR3 protein. The data show some 180,000 distinct CDR3 sequences, 90% to 95% seen once. Study-level results: In Susac syndrome, the CD4+ T cell repertoires did not show clonal expansion.

Blood CD8+ and CD4+ T cells underwent high-throughput TCR beta sequencing. It was negative isolation that provided the CD8+ and CD4+ T cells, whereas TEMRA cells were enriched by FACS. CDR1 and CDR2 from the germline V gene are MGHRA and YSYEKL. The V end lost 0 bases, the J end lost 0 bases, and 15 bases lay between the germline ends. This CDR3 region has 18 residues. As concerns this clonotype: Its antigen remains unknown.

Sequencing was carried out using CD4+ T cells from PBMCs. The TCR was taken from a human donor with Susac syndrome. The V and J genes are TRBV4-1 and TRBJ1-5; D gene ambiguous. This CDR3 reads CASSQDSGFRNSNQPQHF. The CDR3 bases are TGCGCCAGCAGCCAAGATTCCGGGTTTAGGAATAGCAATCAGCCCCAGCATTTT.